This T cell receptor beta chain emerged from a study of T cells in Graves' hyperthyroidism and ophthalmopathy. Graves' hyperthyroidism is called stable when ophthalmopathy does not progress within 18 months. Using RNA transcripts as the source, TCR beta CDR3 regions were amplified. First-round RT-PCR with HTBI primers amplified the TCR CDR3 region. One entry per CDR3 protein, called by TCRdb with MiXCR from the multiplex PCR reads. The sample holds hundreds of thousands of distinct CDR3 sequences, 38% seen once. The ends lost 6 bases at V and 1 base at J; junction bases unmatched: 7. CDR1 is SNHLY, CDR2 FYNNEI, per germline. The CDR3 is 15 residues long.

The sequence came from a man between 18 and 35 years old with Graves' hyperthyroidism. Material: blood. The V gene is TRBV2, the J gene TRBJ2-3, with 7 bases aligning to TRBD1. CDR3 residues: CASSFRDSGTDTQYF. As DNA, the CDR3 is TGTGCCAGCAGCTTCCGGGACAGCGGCACAGATACGCAGTATTTT.